The sequence of this TCR beta chain was determined in a study of blood T cell repertoires in COVID-19. Germline CDR1 and CDR2: SNHLY and FYNNEI. The CDR3 has 13 amino acids. The junction had 5 bases not matched to a gene; V was cut back by 9 bases and J by 4 bases. TCRdb keeps only in-frame clones here, not all; method: immunoSEQ multiplex PCR. Of approximately 260,000 clones listed, 75% to 90% are singletons. On this clone: This specimen includes other DNA sequences encoding the same CDR3.

Material for sequencing was peripheral blood. The TCR was taken from a human donor in a cohort sampled during active COVID-19. The genes are TRBV2 and TRBJ2-1; TRBD2 agrees at 8 bases. The CDR3 DNA sequence: TGTGCCAGTAGCGGGAAGCCTTACAATGAGCAGTTCTTC. Translating it yields CASSGKPYNEQFF.